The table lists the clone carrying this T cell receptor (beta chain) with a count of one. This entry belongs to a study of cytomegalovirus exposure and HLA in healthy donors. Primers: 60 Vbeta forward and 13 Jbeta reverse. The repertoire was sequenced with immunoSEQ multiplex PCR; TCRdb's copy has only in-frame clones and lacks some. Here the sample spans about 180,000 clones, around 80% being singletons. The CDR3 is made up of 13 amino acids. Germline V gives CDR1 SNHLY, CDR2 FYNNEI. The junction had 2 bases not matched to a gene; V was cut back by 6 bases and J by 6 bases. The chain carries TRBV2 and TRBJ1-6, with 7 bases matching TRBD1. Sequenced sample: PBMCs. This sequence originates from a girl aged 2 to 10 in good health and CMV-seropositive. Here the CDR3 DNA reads TGTGCCAGCAGGGGACAGACTAATTCACCCCTCCACTTT. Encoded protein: CASRGQTNSPLHF. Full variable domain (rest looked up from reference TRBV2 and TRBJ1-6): EPEVTQTPSHQVTQMGQEVILRCVPISNHLYFYWYRQILGQKVEFLVSFYNNEISEKSEIFDDQFSVERPDGSNFTLKIRSTKLEDSAMYFCASRGQTNSPLHFGNGTRLTVT.